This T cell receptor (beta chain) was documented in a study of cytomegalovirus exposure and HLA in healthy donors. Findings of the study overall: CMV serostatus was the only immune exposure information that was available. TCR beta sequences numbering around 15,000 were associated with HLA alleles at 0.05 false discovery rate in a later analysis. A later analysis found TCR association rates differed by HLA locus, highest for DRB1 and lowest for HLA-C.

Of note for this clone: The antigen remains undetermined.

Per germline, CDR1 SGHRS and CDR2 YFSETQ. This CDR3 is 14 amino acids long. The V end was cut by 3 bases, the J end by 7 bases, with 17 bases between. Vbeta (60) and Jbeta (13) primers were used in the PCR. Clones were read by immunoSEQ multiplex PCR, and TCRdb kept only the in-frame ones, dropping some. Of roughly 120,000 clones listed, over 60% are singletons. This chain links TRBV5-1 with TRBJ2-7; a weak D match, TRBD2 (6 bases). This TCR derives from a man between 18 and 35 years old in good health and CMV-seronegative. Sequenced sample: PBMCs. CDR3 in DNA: TGCGCCAGCAGCTCCGGCCAACCCGGGGGAGAGCAGTACGTC. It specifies CASSSGQPGGEQYV.